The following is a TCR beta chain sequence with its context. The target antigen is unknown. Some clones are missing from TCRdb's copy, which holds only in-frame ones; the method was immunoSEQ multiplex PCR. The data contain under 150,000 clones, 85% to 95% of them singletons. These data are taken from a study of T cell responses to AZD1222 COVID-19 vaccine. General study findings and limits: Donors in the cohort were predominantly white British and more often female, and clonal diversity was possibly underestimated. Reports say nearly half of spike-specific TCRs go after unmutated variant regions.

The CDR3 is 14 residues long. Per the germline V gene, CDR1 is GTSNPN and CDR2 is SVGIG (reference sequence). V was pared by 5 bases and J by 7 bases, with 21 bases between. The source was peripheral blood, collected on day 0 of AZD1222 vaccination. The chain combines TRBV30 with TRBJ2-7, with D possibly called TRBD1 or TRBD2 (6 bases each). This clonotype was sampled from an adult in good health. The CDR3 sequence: CAWERGQGAGEQYF. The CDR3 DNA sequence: TGTGCCTGGGAAAGGGGACAAGGGGCGGGGGAGCAGTACTTC. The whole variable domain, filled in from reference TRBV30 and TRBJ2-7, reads SQTIHQWPATLVQPVGSPLSLECTVEGTSNPNLYWYRQAAGRGLQLLFYSVGIGQISSEVPQNLSASRPQDRQFILSSKKLLLSDSGFYLCAWERGQGAGEQYFGPGTRLTVT.